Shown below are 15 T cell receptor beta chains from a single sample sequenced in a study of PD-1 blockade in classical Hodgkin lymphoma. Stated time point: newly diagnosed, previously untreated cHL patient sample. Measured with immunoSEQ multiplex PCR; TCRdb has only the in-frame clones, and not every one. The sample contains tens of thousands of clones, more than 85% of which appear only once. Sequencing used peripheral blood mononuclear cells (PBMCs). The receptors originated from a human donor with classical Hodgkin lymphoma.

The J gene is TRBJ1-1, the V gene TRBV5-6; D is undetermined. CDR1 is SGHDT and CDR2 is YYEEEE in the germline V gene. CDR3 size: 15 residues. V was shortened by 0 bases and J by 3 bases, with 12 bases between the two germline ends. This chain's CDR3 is CASSLDARKYTEAFF. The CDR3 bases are TGTGCCAGCAGCTTGGACGCCAGGAAATACACTGAAGCTTTCTTT.

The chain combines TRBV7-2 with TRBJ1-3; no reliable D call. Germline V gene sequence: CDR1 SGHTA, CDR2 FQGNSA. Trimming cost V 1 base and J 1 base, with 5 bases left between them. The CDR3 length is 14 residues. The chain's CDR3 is CASSLGPSGNTIYF. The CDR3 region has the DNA TGTGCCAGCAGCTTAGGACCTTCTGGAAACACCATATATTTT.

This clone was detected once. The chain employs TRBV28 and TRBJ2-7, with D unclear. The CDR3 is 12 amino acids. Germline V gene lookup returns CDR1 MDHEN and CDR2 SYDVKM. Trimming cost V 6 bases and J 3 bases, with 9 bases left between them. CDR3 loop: CASSRVGYEQYF. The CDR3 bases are TGTGCCAGCAGCCGGGTCGGCTACGAGCAGTACTTC.

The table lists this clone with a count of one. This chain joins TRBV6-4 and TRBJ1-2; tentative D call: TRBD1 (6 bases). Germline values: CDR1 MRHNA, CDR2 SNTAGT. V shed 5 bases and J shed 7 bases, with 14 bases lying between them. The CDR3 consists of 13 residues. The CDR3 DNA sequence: TGTGCCAGCAGTCACGAGGGGGGGCTTGGCTACACCTTC. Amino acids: CASSHEGGLGYTF.

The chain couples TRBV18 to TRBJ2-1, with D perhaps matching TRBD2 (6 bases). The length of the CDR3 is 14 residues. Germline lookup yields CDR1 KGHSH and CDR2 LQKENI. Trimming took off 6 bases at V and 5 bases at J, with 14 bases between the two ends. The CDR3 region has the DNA TGTGCCAGCTCGACTAGAAGTTTGGACAATGAGCAGTTCTTC. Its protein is CASSTRSLDNEQFF.

CDR3 sequence: CASRPGGSTDTQYF. Written as DNA, the CDR3 is TGTGCCAGCCGGCCGGGAGGGTCCACAGATACGCAGTATTTT. The V call is TRBV7-8, the J call TRBJ2-3, with 8 positions matching TRBD2. Unmatched junction bases numbered 6, after V lost 8 bases and J lost 2 bases. CDR3 length equals 14 residues. The germline CDR1 and CDR2 sequences are SGHVS and FQNEAQ.

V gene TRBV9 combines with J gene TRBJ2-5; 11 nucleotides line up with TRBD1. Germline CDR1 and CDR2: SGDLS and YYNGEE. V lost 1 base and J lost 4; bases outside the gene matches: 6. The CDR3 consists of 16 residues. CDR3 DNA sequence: TGTGCCAGCAGCGTACACCCGGACAGGGGGCGAGAGACCCAGTACTTC. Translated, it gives CASSVHPDRGRETQYF.

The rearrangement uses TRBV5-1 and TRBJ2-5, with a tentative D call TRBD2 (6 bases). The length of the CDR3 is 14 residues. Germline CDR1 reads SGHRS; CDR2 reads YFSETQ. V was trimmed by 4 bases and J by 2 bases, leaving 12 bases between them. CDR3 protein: CASSPIGGQETQYF. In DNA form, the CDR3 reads TGCGCCAGCAGCCCTATCGGGGGACAAGAGACCCAGTACTTC.

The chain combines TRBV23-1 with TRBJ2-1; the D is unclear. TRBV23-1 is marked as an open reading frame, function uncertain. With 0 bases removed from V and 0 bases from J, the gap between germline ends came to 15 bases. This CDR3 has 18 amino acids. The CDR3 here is CASSQSQNSRSSYNEQFF. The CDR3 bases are TGCGCCAGCAGTCAATCTCAGAATAGCCGCAGCTCCTACAATGAGCAGTTCTTC.

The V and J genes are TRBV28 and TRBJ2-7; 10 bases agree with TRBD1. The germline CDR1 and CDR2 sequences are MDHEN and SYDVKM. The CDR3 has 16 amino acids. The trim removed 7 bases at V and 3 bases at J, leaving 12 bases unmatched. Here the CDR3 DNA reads TGTGCCAGCACCCCGCCGGGACAGGGGTTAGGCTACGAGCAGTACTTC. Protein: CASTPPGQGLGYEQYF.

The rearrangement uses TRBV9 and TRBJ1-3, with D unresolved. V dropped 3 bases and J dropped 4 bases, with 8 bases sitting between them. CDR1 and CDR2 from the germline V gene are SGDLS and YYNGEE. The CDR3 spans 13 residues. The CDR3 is CASSGWNGNTIYF. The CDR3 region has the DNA TGTGCCAGCAGCGGCTGGAACGGAAACACCATATATTTT.

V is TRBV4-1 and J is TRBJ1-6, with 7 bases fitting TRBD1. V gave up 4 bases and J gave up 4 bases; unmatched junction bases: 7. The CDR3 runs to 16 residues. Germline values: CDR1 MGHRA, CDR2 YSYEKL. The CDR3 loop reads CASSPWTGAYNSPLHF. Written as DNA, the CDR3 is TGCGCCAGCAGCCCGTGGACAGGAGCATATAATTCACCCCTCCACTTT.

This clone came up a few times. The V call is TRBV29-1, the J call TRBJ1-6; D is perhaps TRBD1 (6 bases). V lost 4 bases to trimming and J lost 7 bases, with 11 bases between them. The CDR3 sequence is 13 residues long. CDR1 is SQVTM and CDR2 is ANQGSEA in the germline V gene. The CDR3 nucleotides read TGCAGCGTTGGGTCAGGGGAGAATTCACCCCTCCACTTT. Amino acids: CSVGSGENSPLHF.

The CDR3 DNA reads as TGTGCCAGCAGCTTCTATAGGGATAGTGAAAAACTGTTTTTT. Protein sequence: CASSFYRDSEKLFF. The chain links TRBV11-2 to TRBJ1-4, with D hard to call. Per germline, CDR1 SGHAT and CDR2 FQNNGV. Trimming left V 3 bases short and J 7 bases short, with 12 bases between. This CDR3 has 14 amino acids.

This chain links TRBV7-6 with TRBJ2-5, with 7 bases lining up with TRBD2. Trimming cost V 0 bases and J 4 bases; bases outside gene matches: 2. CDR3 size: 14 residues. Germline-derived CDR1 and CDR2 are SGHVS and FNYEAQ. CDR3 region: CASSLAGEGETQYF. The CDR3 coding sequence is TGTGCCAGCAGCTTAGCTGGGGAGGGAGAGACCCAGTACTTC.